The sequence of this TCR beta chain was determined in a study of T cell repertoires in cytomegalovirus infection. Study as a whole: It was the public TCR beta signatures that indicated both CMV infection and matching HLA type.

General study findings and limits: CMV carriers having the relevant HLA were flagged by cumulative public TCR beta family frequency. CMV-specific TCR beta clonotypes restricted by HLA-C were the ones dominating the ex vivo response.

With regard to this clonotype: Antigen specificity is unknown. This likely comes from a read error, as the CDR3 has no conserved phenylalanine or tryptophan at its end. The DNA is omitted, as the CDR3 cannot be located on it reliably, and the CDR3 follows TCRdb's listing.

The germline V gene encodes CDR1 SEHNR and CDR2 FQNEAQ (reference sequence). Inclusive of both ends, the CDR3 amounts to 16 amino acids. Using its own MiXCR run on the reads, TCRdb lists one record per CDR3 protein. Counted here are 7,500 to 9,500 distinct CDR3 sequences, roughly 50% occurring once; the ten biggest clones make up roughly 73%. This sequence originates from a human donor in good health (CMV status not recorded). Some clones in this sample may be carry-over from other donors' samples. The rearrangement links TRBV7-9 to TRBJ2-1. The sample taken for sequencing was PBMCs, sequenced either directly or after in vitro stimulation (not recorded which). The CDR3 region is CASSLLGISTDKEQLG.